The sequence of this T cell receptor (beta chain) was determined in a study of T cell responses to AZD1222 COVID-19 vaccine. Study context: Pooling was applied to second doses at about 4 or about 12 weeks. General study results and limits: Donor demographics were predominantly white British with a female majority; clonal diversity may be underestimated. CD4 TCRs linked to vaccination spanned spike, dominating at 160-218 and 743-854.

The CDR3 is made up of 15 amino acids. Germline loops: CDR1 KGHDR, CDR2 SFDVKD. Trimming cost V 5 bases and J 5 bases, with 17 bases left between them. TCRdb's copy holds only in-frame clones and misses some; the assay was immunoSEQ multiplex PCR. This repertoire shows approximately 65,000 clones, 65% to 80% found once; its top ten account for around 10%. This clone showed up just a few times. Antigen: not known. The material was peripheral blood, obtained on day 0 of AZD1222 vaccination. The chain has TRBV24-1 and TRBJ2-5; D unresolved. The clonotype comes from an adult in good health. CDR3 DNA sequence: TGTGCCACCAGTGTCGTCTCGGGTCTAGGGGAGACCCAGTACTTC. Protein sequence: CATSVVSGLGETQYF.